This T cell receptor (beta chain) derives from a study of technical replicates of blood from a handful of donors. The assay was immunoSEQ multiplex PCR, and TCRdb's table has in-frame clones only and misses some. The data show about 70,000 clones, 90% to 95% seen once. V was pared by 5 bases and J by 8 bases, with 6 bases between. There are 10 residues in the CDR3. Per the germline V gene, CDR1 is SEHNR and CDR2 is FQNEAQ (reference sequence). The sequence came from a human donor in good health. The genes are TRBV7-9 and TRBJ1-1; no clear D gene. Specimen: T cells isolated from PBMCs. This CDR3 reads CASSRLEAFF. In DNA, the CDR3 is TGTGCCAGCAGCCGTCTCGAAGCTTTCTTT.